The sequence of this T cell receptor beta chain was determined in a study of blood T cell repertoires in COVID-19 (dated by TCRdb to 2019 to 2021). In terms of the full investigation: The collaborator samples originated in the United States, Italy and Spain and spanned the acute and convalescent phases of COVID-19. The material from the prospective study consisted of cDNA or gDNA derived from T cells, B-cell-depleted T cells, or PBMCs. Where HLA class I and class II types were available, the types were taken from metadata supplied by the sample provider, not from assay-based typing. Subjects who had been exposed to COVID-19, were actively infected with it, or had recovered from it provided the deeply sampled blood TCRbeta repertoires that made up the dataset. The repertoires were released in a freely available public database intended as a resource for research on the immune response to SARS-CoV-2. Samples were obtained from the ongoing ImmuneRACE study (first 160 participants) and from 1,254 subjects provided by 6 global collaborators. Nearly every sample came with metadata listing a de-identified subject ID, COVID-19 status, age in years and sex. The investigation overall reported the following: The amount of clinical and demographic metadata varied by source and participant and was provided uncurated.

Each collaborating institution followed its own protocols to collect whole blood in K2EDTA tubes. Collaborator samples were shipped for TCRbeta analysis as frozen whole blood, isolated PBMCs, or DNA extracted from either sample type. The CDR3 goes from the cysteine to the phenylalanine over 15 residues. The only DNA kept is the CDR3, 45 bases in frame from the first base. The germline V gene (reference sequence) specifies LNHDA as CDR1 and SQIVND as CDR2. V sheds 1 base and J sheds 5 bases, leaving 11 bases between their ends. The immunoSEQ Assay, a bias-controlled multiplex PCR, was used to amplify TCRbeta CDR3 regions from genomic DNA. The original methods were these. Nucleated cell counts per sample were estimated from amplification of reference gene primers within the assay. To quantify the absolute abundance of each unique TCRbeta CDR3 rearrangement, sequence reads were collapsed and filtered. For each sample, productive Simpson clonality was calculated as the square root of Simpson's diversity index across productive rearrangements. TCRdb took this table from immuneACCESS and kept in-frame rearrangements with V and J called. Such tables lack part of the clones; where checked against another copy, unresolved V genes explain under half of the gap, and the rest is unexplained. That table is the source of V, J and clone size, and D and trimming were worked out from the DNA. The sample includes a few hundred thousand clones, with approximately 86% observed a single time. About 3.8% of the sample rests with the top ten.

About this clone: Its antigen has not been determined. No per-base quality is available; no much larger clone lies one base away.

The source of this sequence is a woman of 80 years or more with acute or convalescent COVID-19. The rearranged segments are TRBV19 and TRBJ1-4; the D gene assignment is ambiguous. Specimen: peripheral blood. This receptor carries the CDR3 CASSIAYGRNEKLFF. The nucleotide sequence reads as follows: TGTGCCAGTAGTATAGCCTACGGCAGGAATGAAAAACTGTTTTTT.